The 4 T cell receptor beta chains listed next were all sequenced from one sample in a study of neurological immune-mediated disorders. MiXCR, applied by TCRdb to the 5' RACE reads, yields one record per CDR3 protein. The table shows tens of thousands of distinct CDR3 sequences, with about 23% occurring only once. Sequencing input: PBMCs. These receptors originate from a woman in her seventies in good health.

This clonotype was observed at least ten times. The chain employs TRBV5-1 and TRBJ2-1, with D possibly matching TRBD2 (5 bases). The CDR3 totals 16 residues. V was shortened by 4 bases and J by 0 bases, with 14 bases between the two germline ends. CDR1 SGHRS and CDR2 YFSETQ come from the germline V gene. This CDR3 reads CASSAGVFSSYNEQFF. CDR3 coding DNA: TGCGCCAGCAGCGCGGGTGTCTTTAGCTCCTACAATGAGCAGTTCTTC.

The chain has TRBV2 and TRBJ1-2, with 7 bases identical to TRBD1. Per germline, CDR1 SNHLY and CDR2 FYNNEI. The CDR3 contains 14 residues. With V trimmed by 4 bases and J by 4 bases, 6 bases remained unmatched. This CDR3 reads CASSAEQGTYGYTF. DNA of the CDR3: TGTGCCAGCAGTGCCGAACAGGGGACCTATGGCTACACCTTC.

The gene calls are TRBV4-1 and TRBJ2-3, with TRBD2 identical over 13 bases. The CDR3 extends over 16 amino acids. Per germline, CDR1 MGHRA and CDR2 YSYEKL. V shed 5 bases, J shed 5 bases, and the junction held 7 bases outside the gene matches. DNA of the CDR3: TGCGCCAGCAGCAAACTACTAGCGGGGGGGCTAGATACGCAGTATTTT. Translation: CASSKLLAGGLDTQYF.

This chain links TRBV9 with TRBJ1-5; D not certain. From germline, CDR1 is SGDLS and CDR2 YYNGEE. This CDR3 spans 15 amino acids. V lost 4 bases and J lost 0, with 11 bases in between. CDR3 protein: CASSTDPYSNQPQHF. CDR3 bases: TGTGCCAGCAGCACGGACCCCTATAGCAATCAGCCCCAGCATTTT.